This T cell receptor beta chain was documented in a study of shared clonotypes between healthy human individuals. Study-wide results and caveats: Relative to their counterparts shared across all four donors, non-shared clonotypes exhibited diminished generation probabilities. Sampling covered blood only; tissue repertoires likely differ. A few donors had roughly 5% of their naive CD4 clonotypes in common.

Repertoires were generated with immunoSEQ multiplex PCR, while TCRdb's copy carries only in-frame clones and drops some. The sample has approximately 2.3 million clones; 93% are singletons. Comment on this clone: Its antigen is unidentified.

V was clipped by 8 bases and J by 1 base; unmatched bases: 6. Germline assignment: CDR1 SNHLY and CDR2 FYNNEI. CDR3 size: 15 residues. The chain joins TRBV2 to TRBJ1-5, with 9 bases matching TRBD1. This clonotype was obtained from a man between 18 and 35 years old in good health. Some clones in this sample may be carry-over from other donors' samples. The sample comprised naive CD4+ T cells from PBMCs. Subset meaning: CD45RA+ positively selected. The CDR3 bases are TGTGCCAGCCAGGGGACAGGGCGAAGCAATCAGCCCCAGCATTTT. Translated, it gives CASQGTGRSNQPQHF. The full variable domain, its missing parts supplied by reference TRBV2 and TRBJ1-5, is EPEVTQTPSHQVTQMGQEVILRCVPISNHLYFYWYRQILGQKVEFLVSFYNNEISEKSEIFDDQFSVERPDGSNFTLKIRSTKLEDSAMYFCASQGTGRSNQPQHFGDGTRLSIL.